One sample yielded the 2 T cell receptor beta chains listed below, sequenced in a study of blood T cell repertoires in COVID-19. This table comes from immunoSEQ multiplex PCR, and its TCRdb copy is limited to in-frame clones, with some not included. Of under 450,000 clones listed, more than 75% were seen once; the top ten hold around 1.3%. Sequenced material: PBMCs or T cells enriched from blood (not recorded which). Source of these receptors: a man aged 25-45 years who had recovered from COVID-19.

The rearrangement joins TRBV5-5 to TRBJ2-2, with D uncertain. Germline CDR1 and CDR2: SGHKS and YYEKEE (reference sequence). This CDR3 has 12 amino acids. Deletions cut 2 bases from V and 6 bases from J, with 5 bases between. The CDR3: CASSFIAGELFF. The CDR3 DNA is TGTGCCAGCAGCTTCATAGCCGGGGAGCTGTTTTTT.

The sample holds one count of this clone. The J gene is TRBJ2-7, the V gene TRBV18, with D maybe TRBD1 (6 bases). The CDR3 has 13 residues. Germline CDR1 reads KGHSH; CDR2 reads LQKENI. Trimming shortened V by 5 bases and J by 5 bases, and 13 bases separated the two germline ends. The CDR3 DNA follows: TGTGCCAGCTCATCGGACACAGGGCACGAGCAGTACTTC. Translation: CASSSDTGHEQYF.